This passage covers 25 T cell receptor beta chains from one sample sequenced in a study of shared clonotypes between healthy human individuals. Naive CD8 cells lacked CD45RO, underwent positive selection for CCR7 and left out terminally differentiated effector memory CD45RA+ cells. The data were produced by immunoSEQ multiplex PCR, yet TCRdb's version contains in-frame clones alone and is incomplete. The sample has 1.5 million to 2.5 million clones; around 96% are singletons. Input material: naive CD8+ T cells sorted from blood. The receptors here all came from a man younger than 30 in good health.

V gene TRBV7-9 combines with J gene TRBJ2-1, with 10 bases matching TRBD2. The V gene's germline CDR1 is SEHNR and CDR2 FQNEAQ (reference sequence). This CDR3 comprises 13 residues. V trimming: 11 bases; J trimming: 4 bases; junction bases outside the gene matches: 5. CDR3 region: CAAGLATYNEQFF. In DNA, the CDR3 is TGTGCCGCGGGACTAGCGACGTACAATGAGCAGTTCTTC.

The chain links TRBV4-1 to TRBJ1-2; the match to TRBD1 covers 7 bases. Germline CDR1 and CDR2: MGHRA and YSYEKL. The ends lost 0 bases at V and 8 bases at J; junction bases unmatched: 9. The CDR3 consists of 15 residues. CDR3 sequence reads: CASSQEIGTVGGYTF. CDR3 nucleotide sequence: TGCGCCAGCAGCCAAGAGATCGGGACAGTGGGAGGCTACACCTTC.

The chain combines TRBV7-9 with TRBJ2-3; maybe TRBD2 (7 bases). The germline V gene has CDR1 SEHNR and CDR2 FQNEAQ (reference sequence). V lost 5 bases to trimming and J lost 2 bases, with 14 bases between them. This CDR3 region has 15 residues. This CDR3 reads CASSLDAGATDTQYF. The CDR3 DNA is TGTGCCAGCAGCCTTGACGCGGGGGCCACAGATACGCAGTATTTT.

The J gene is TRBJ1-2, the V gene TRBV6-5, with D uncertain. Germline assignment: CDR1 MNHEY and CDR2 SVGAGI. Between the trimmed V and J ends, which lost 2 bases and 7 bases, there was a span of 17 bases. The CDR3 spans 15 residues. CDR3: CASSYRLGRGIGYTF. The CDR3 DNA follows: TGTGCCAGCAGTTACAGGTTAGGGCGCGGCATTGGCTACACCTTC.

Of note for this clone: At the DNA level, this CDR3 is encoded by other sequences in the same sample as well. This chain joins TRBV2 and TRBJ2-3; tentative D call: TRBD1 (5 bases). The V gene lost 0 bases and the J gene lost 3 bases, with 7 bases spanning the gap. This CDR3 has 14 residues. In germline, CDR1 is SNHLY, CDR2 FYNNEI. Here the CDR3 reads CASSEAGPTDTQYF. DNA for the CDR3: TGTGCCAGCAGTGAAGCGGGGCCGACAGATACGCAGTATTTT.

The chain carries TRBV15 and TRBJ2-3; 8 bases are shared with TRBD1. There are 17 residues in the CDR3. V shed 5 bases, J shed 1 base, and the junction held 11 bases outside the gene matches. The V gene's germline CDR1 is LNHNV and CDR2 YYDKDF (reference sequence). The CDR3 reads CATSGGQGLGGTDTQYF. Here the CDR3 DNA reads TGTGCCACCAGCGGCGGACAGGGCCTAGGGGGCACAGATACGCAGTATTTT.

Regarding this clone: Other DNA sequences in this specimen translate into the identical CDR3. The rearrangement joins TRBV4-1 to TRBJ2-7; 9 bases line up with TRBD2. CDR3 length: 14 residues. Trimming at V came to 1 base and at J to 4 bases, leaving 2 bases not matched to a gene. From germline, CDR1 is MGHRA and CDR2 YSYEKL. The CDR3 bases are TGCGCCAGCAGCCAAGGCCTAGCGGGGTACGAGCAGTACTTC. Translation gives CASSQGLAGYEQYF.

Concerning this clone: This specimen includes other DNA sequences encoding the same CDR3. This chain joins TRBV11-2 and TRBJ2-7, with D maybe TRBD2 (5 bases). Germline values: CDR1 SGHAT, CDR2 FQNNGV. CDR3 size: 13 residues. V lost 5 bases to trimming and J lost 2 bases, with 10 bases between them. CDR3 protein: CASSRTGTYEQYF. In DNA, the CDR3 is TGTGCCAGCAGCCGGACGGGGACCTACGAGCAGTACTTC.

This chain links TRBV10-1 with TRBJ2-7, with D unclear. CDR3 length equals 13 residues. Looked up from germline, CDR1 is WNHNN and CDR2 is SYGVQD (reference sequence). With 5 bases removed from V and 5 bases from J, the gap between germline ends came to 13 bases. CDR3 sequence reads: CASSNFYFDEQYF. CDR3 DNA: TGCGCCAGCAGTAACTTTTATTTCGACGAGCAGTACTTC.

Notes on this clone: Other DNA sequences of this sample code for an identical CDR3. V and J are TRBV7-8 and TRBJ2-7; D not certain. The CDR3 runs to 13 residues. Germline assignment: CDR1 SGHVS and CDR2 FQNEAQ. V lost 2 bases and J lost 1, with 6 bases in between. As DNA, the CDR3 is TGTGCCAGCAGCTTAATAGGGTCCTACGAGCAGTACTTC. The encoded protein is CASSLIGSYEQYF.

The chain has TRBV27 and TRBJ2-3, with TRBD2 matching 12 bases. Germline CDR1 and CDR2: MNHEY and SMNVEV (reference sequence). This CDR3 has 16 amino acids. With 3 bases clipped from V and 4 bases from J, the junction kept 5 bases outside the gene matches. CDR3 sequence reads: CASSLTSGGSSDTQYF. The CDR3 DNA follows: TGTGCCAGCAGTTTGACTAGCGGGGGTTCGTCAGATACGCAGTATTTT.

The chain has TRBV5-4 and TRBJ2-7; D might be TRBD2 (6 bases). The germline V gene encodes CDR1 SGHNT and CDR2 YYREEE (reference sequence). The CDR3 has 13 residues. The V and J ends lost 3 bases and 2 bases respectively, with 9 bases between them. In nucleotides, the CDR3 is TGTGCCAGCAGCTCCACTAGCACCTACGAGCAGTACTTC. This encodes CASSSTSTYEQYF.

This rearrangement joins TRBV19 to TRBJ2-3; 7 bases are shared with TRBD1. The CDR3 loop spans 17 amino acids. Losses at the gene ends were 8 bases for V and 6 bases for J; bases not matched to a gene: 20. CDR1 LNHDA and CDR2 SQIVND come from the germline V gene (reference sequence). The CDR3 protein is CASALGQFQWGRDTQYF. The DNA of the CDR3 is TGTGCCAGTGCCCTGGGACAGTTCCAATGGGGTAGGGATACGCAGTATTTT.

The rearrangement joins TRBV7-8 to TRBJ2-3, with unresolved D. V was clipped by 5 bases and J by 2 bases, with 5 bases between them. The CDR3 contains 12 residues. CDR1 and CDR2 from the germline V gene are SGHVS and FQNEAQ. The CDR3 loop reads CASSPITDTQYF. Here the CDR3 DNA reads TGTGCCAGCAGCCCCATCACAGATACGCAGTATTTT.

V gene TRBV28 combines with J gene TRBJ1-6; 10 nucleotides agree with TRBD1. CDR1 and CDR2 from the germline V gene are MDHEN and SYDVKM. This CDR3 is 16 amino acids long. V shed 2 bases and J 9 bases; nucleotides not matched to a gene: 7. CDR3 residues: CASSLGQGVFGSPLHF. CDR3 in DNA: TGTGCCAGCAGTTTAGGACAGGGGGTTTTCGGTTCACCCCTCCACTTT.

DNA of the CDR3: TGTGCCAGCAGTCTCCGGGACACGACCTACGAGCAGTACTTC. Its translation: CASSLRDTTYEQYF. The chain uses TRBV28 and TRBJ2-7; a weak D match, TRBD1 (6 bases). The CDR3 contains 14 residues. Germline CDR1 and CDR2: MDHEN and SYDVKM. V lost 5 bases, J lost 2 bases, and 13 bases lay in between.

The V and J genes are TRBV28 and TRBJ2-7; tentative D call: TRBD2 (6 bases). The CDR3 runs 15 residues. The V and J ends lost 11 bases and 4 bases respectively, with 24 bases between them. CDR1 MDHEN and CDR2 SYDVKM come from the germline V gene. CDR3 bases: TGTGCCCACAGCAGATTGAACGGGGGTGCGTACGAGCAGTACTTC. It specifies CAHSRLNGGAYEQYF.

Comments on this clone: Other DNA sequences in this specimen translate into the identical CDR3. The J gene is TRBJ2-1, the V gene TRBV7-9; 10 bases map to TRBD1. Germline-derived CDR1 and CDR2 are SEHNR and FQNEAQ (reference sequence). The CDR3 totals 15 residues. J gave up 3 bases and V 3 bases, and 2 bases lay outside the gene matches. Here the CDR3 reads CASSLGQGFYNEQFF. The CDR3 DNA reads TGTGCCAGCAGCTTGGGACAGGGGTTCTACAATGAGCAGTTCTTC. Combining the CDR3 with reference TRBV7-9 and TRBJ2-1 gives the whole variable domain DTGVSQNPRHKITKRGQNVTFRCDPISEHNRLYWYRQTLGQGPEFLTYFQNEAQLEKSRLLSDRFSAERPKGSFSTLEIQRTEQGDSAMYLCASSLGQGFYNEQFFGPGTRLTVL.

The V and J genes are TRBV30 and TRBJ2-7; D may correspond to TRBD1 or TRBD2 (5 bases each). Germline V gene sequence: CDR1 GTSNPN, CDR2 SVGIG (reference sequence). The CDR3 is 13 amino acids. V lost 2 bases to trimming and J lost 2 bases, with 10 bases between them. CDR3 residues: CAWSPGRTYEQYF. The CDR3 nucleotides read TGTGCCTGGAGTCCGGGACGGACCTACGAGCAGTACTTC.

The genes are TRBV4-2 and TRBJ2-2; D might be TRBD2 (5 bases). The germline gives CDR1 LGHNA, CDR2 YNFKEQ. CDR3 length: 15 residues. V lost 0 bases and J lost 8, with 13 bases in between. Here the CDR3 DNA reads TGTGCCAGCAGCCAAGAGGCGGGTCTTCGGGGGGAGCTGTTTTTT. Its translation is CASSQEAGLRGELFF.

The V call is TRBV29-1, the J call TRBJ2-3; D tentatively reads TRBD1 or TRBD2 (5 bases each). The V end was cut by 2 bases, the J end by 3 bases, with 18 bases between. The CDR3 covers 16 residues. The V gene's germline CDR1 is SQVTM and CDR2 ANQGSEA. The CDR3 loop is CSVESPGRLMTDTQYF. CDR3 bases: TGCAGCGTTGAATCTCCGGGACGATTAATGACAGATACGCAGTATTTT.

The chain carries TRBV7-8 and TRBJ2-7; D possibly uses TRBD1 or TRBD2 (5 bases each). Deletions cut 5 bases from V and 6 bases from J, with 11 bases between. There are 12 residues in the CDR3. From germline, CDR1 is SGHVS and CDR2 FQNEAQ. Written as DNA, the CDR3 is TGTGCCAGCAGCGGGGACGCCGTCGAGCAGTACTTC. As protein: CASSGDAVEQYF.

V usage is TRBV4-3 and J usage is TRBJ2-2; 9 bases line up with TRBD1. Germline-derived CDR1 and CDR2 are LGHNA and YSLEER. This CDR3 has 16 residues. J lost 7 bases, V lost 4 bases, and 10 bases had no gene match. CDR3 in amino acids: CASSPIPTGGHGELFF. Written as DNA, the CDR3 is TGCGCCAGCAGCCCCATACCCACAGGGGGCCACGGGGAGCTGTTTTTT.

This chain uses TRBV7-9 with TRBJ2-5; D is ambiguous. The germline V and J ends were trimmed by 7 bases and 5 bases, with 20 bases remaining between them. CDR3 size: 15 residues. Per germline, CDR1 SEHNR and CDR2 FQNEAQ (reference sequence). This CDR3 reads CASNLEPTSGETQYF. The CDR3 DNA sequence: TGTGCCAGCAACCTCGAACCAACCTCCGGGGAGACCCAGTACTTC.

This clone was counted once. The J gene is TRBJ2-7, the V gene TRBV28, with 9 bases identical to TRBD1. Germline CDR1 reads MDHEN; CDR2 reads SYDVKM. This CDR3 spans 14 amino acids. The J segment lost 4 bases and the V segment lost 6 bases, leaving 7 bases of the junction unmatched. The chain's CDR3 is CASRDDRGLYEQYF. In DNA form, the CDR3 reads TGTGCCAGCAGGGATGACAGGGGGTTGTACGAGCAGTACTTC.